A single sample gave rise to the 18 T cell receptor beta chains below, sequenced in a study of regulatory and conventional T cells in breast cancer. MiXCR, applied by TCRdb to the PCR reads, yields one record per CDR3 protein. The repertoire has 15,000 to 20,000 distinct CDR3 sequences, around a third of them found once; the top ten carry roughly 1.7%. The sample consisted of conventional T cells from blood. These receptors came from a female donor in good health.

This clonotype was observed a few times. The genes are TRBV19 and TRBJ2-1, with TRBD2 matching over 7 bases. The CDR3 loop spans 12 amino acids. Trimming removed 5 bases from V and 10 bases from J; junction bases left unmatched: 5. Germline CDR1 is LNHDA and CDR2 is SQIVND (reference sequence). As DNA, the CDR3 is TGTGCCAGTAGTGTGGGAGGGGACGAGCAGTTCTTC. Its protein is CASSVGGDEQFF.

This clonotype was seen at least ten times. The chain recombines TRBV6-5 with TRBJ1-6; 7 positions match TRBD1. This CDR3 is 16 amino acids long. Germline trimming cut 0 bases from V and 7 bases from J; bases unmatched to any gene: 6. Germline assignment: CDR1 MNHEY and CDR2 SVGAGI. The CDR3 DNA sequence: TGTGCCAGCAGTTACTCACAGGGGCCAGTGAATTCACCCCTCCACTTT. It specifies CASSYSQGPVNSPLHF.

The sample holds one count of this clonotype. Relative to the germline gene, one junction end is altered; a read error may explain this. This CDR3 is CASRVASSYNVQFF. For the CDR3, the DNA is TGTGCCAGCAGGGTCGCGAGCTCCTACAATGTGCAGTTCTTC. The chain links TRBV2 to TRBJ2-1; D unresolved. The germline CDR1 and CDR2 sequences are SNHLY and FYNNEI. The CDR3 is made up of 14 amino acids.

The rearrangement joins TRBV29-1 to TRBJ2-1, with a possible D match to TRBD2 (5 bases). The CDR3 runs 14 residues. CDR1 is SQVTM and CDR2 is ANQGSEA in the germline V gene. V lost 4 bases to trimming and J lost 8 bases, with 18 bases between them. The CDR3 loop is CSVVARWTGDEQFF. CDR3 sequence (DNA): TGCAGCGTTGTAGCCAGGTGGACCGGGGATGAGCAGTTCTTC.

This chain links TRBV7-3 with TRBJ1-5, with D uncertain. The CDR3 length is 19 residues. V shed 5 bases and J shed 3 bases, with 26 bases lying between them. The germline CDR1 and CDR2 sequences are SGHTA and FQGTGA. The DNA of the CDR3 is TGTGCCAGCAGCCCCCGGGGATTCTCCATACGGATAGACAATCAGCCCCAGCATTTT. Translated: CASSPRGFSIRIDNQPQHF.

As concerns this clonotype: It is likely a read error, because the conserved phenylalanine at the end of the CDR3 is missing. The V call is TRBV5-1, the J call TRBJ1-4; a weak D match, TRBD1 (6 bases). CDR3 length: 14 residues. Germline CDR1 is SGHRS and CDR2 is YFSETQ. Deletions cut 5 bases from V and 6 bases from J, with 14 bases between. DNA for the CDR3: TGCGCCAGCAGTCCACAGGGCATCGATGAAAAACTGTTTCTT. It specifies CASSPQGIDEKLFL.

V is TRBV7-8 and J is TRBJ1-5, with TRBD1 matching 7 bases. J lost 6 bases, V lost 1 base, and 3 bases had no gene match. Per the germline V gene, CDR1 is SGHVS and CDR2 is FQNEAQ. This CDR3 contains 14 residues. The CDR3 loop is CASSLEQGPQPQHF. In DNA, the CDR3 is TGTGCCAGCAGCTTAGAACAGGGGCCTCAGCCCCAGCATTTT.

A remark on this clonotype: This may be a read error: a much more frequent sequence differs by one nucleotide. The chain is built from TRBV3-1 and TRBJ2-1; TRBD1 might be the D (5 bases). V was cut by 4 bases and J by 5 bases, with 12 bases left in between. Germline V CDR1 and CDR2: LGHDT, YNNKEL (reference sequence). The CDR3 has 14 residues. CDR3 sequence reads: CASSLRDRNNEQFF. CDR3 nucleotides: TGTGCCAGCAGCCTACGAGACAGAAACAATGAGCAGTTCTTC.

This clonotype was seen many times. CDR3 sequence: CASGELAKNIQYF. The CDR3 DNA reads as TGTGCCAGCGGCGAGTTAGCCAAAAACATTCAGTACTTC. J is TRBJ2-4 and V is TRBV6-2 or TRBV6-3; D not resolved. V was shortened by 8 bases and J by 0 bases, with 8 bases between the two germline ends. CDR3 size: 13 residues. Germline CDR1 MNHEY, CDR2 SVGEGT.

CDR3 nucleotide sequence: TGCAGCGTTGAGGGACAGGTGAACACTGAAGCTTTCTTT. Its translation is CSVEGQVNTEAFF. The chain employs TRBV29-1 and TRBJ1-1; 8 bases line up with TRBD1. The junction had 0 bases not matched to a gene; V was cut back by 3 bases and J by 0 bases. The CDR3 covers 13 residues. In germline, CDR1 is SQVTM, CDR2 ANQGSEA. The full variable domain, completed using reference TRBV29-1 and TRBJ1-1, is SAVISQKPSRDICQRGTSLTIQCQVDSQVTMMFWYRQQPGQSLTLIATANQGSEATYESGFVIDKFPISRPNLTFSTLTVSNMSPEDSSIYLCSVEGQVNTEAFFGQGTRLTVV.

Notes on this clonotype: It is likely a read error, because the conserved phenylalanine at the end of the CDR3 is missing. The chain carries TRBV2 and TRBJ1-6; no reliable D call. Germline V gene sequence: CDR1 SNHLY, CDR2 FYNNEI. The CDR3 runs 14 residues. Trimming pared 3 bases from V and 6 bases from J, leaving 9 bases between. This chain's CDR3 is CASSDQDLNSPLHL. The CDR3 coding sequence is TGTGCCAGCAGTGATCAGGATCTTAATTCACCCCTCCACCTT.

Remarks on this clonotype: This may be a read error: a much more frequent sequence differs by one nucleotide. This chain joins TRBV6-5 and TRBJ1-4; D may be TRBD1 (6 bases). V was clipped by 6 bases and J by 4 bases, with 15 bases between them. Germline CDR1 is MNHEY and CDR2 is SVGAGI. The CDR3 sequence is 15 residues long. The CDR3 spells CASRPGTHSNEKLFF. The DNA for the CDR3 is TGTGCCAGCAGACCGGGGACACATAGTAATGAAAAACTGTTTTTT.

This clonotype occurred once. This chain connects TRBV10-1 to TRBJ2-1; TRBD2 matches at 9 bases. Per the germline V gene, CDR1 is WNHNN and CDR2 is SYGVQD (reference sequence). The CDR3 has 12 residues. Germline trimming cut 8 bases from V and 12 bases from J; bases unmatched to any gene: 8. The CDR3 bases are TGCGCCAGCGGTAGCGGGAGCGGTGTGCAGTTCTTC. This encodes CASGSGSGVQFF.

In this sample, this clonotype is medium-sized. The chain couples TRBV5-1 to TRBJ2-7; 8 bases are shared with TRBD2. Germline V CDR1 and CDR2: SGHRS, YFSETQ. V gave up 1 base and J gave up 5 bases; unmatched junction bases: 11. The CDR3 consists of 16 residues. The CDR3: CASSLTLAGSLNEQYF. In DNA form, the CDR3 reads TGCGCCAGCAGCTTGACTTTAGCGGGATCGTTAAACGAGCAGTACTTC.

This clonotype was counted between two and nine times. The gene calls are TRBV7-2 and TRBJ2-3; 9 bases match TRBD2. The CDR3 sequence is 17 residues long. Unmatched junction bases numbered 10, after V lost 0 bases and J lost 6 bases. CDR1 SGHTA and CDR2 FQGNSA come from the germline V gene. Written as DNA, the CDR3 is TGTGCCAGCAGCTTAGCCCCTCCTAGCGGGGACTTCGATACGCAGTATTTT. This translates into CASSLAPPSGDFDTQYF.

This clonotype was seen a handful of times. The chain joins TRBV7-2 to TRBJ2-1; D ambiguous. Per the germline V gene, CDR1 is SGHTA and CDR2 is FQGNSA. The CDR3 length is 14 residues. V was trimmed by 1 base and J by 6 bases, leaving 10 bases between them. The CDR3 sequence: CASSLVPGTNEQFF. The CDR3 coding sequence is TGTGCCAGCAGCTTAGTCCCGGGCACCAATGAGCAGTTCTTC.

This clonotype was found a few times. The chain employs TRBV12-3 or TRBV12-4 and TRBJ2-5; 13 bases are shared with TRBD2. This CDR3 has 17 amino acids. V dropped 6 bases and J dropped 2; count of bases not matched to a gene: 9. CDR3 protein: CASSYQTSGGTQETQYF. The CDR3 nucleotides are TGTGCCAGCAGCTACCAGACTAGCGGGGGGACACAAGAGACCCAGTACTTC.

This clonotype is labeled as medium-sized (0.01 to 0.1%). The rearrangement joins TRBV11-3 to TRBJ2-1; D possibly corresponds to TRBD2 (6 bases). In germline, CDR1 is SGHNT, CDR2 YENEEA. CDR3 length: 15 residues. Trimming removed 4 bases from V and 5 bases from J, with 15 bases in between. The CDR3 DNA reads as TGTGCCAGCAGCTCGGGACTGCAAGTCGACAATGAGCAGTTCTTC. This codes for CASSSGLQVDNEQFF.